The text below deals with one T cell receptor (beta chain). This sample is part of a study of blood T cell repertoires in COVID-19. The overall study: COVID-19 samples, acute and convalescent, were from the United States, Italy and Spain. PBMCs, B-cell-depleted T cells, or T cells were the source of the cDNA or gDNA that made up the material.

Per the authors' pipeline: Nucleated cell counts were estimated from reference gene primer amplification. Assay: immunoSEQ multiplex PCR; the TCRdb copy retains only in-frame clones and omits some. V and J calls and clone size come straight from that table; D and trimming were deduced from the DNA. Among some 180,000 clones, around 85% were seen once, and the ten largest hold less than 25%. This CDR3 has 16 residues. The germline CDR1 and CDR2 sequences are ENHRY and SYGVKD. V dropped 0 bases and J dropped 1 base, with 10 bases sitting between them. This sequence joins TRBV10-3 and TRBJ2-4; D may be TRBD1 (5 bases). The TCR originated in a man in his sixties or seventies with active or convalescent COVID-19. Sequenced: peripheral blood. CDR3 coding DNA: TGTGCCATCAGTGAGTCGATACAGGTCGCCAAAAACATTCAGTACTTC. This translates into CAISESIQVAKNIQYF.